The sequence of this TCR beta chain was determined in a study of T cell changes during pregnancy in multiple sclerosis. Assay: immunoSEQ multiplex PCR; the TCRdb copy retains only in-frame clones and omits some. The data show about 98,000 clones, with roughly 94% seen just once and roughly 2.3% held by the top ten. For this clone: The germline gene is not matched at one end of the junction; a read error may be the cause.

This TCR came from a female donor in good health, enrolled as a control in a pregnancy study. The sample here was peripheral blood, taken after pregnancy.

CDR3 region: CAISESPLAADF. In DNA, the CDR3 is TGTGCCATCAGTGAGTCCCCGCTAGCGGCGGACTTC. This chain uses TRBV10-3 with TRBJ2-5, with 7 positions matching TRBD2. There are 12 residues in the CDR3. CDR1 is ENHRY, CDR2 SYGVKD, per germline.